These T cell receptor beta chains were read from a single sample in a study of T cell changes during pregnancy in multiple sclerosis. Sequencing used immunoSEQ multiplex PCR; TCRdb keeps in-frame clones, though not all of them. This sample yields about 43,000 clones, of which 85% to 90% are seen a single time; 4.5% to 5.5% belongs to the top ten. The sequenced sample was peripheral blood, obtained in the second trimester of pregnancy. The receptors were gathered from a female donor in good health, enrolled as a control in a pregnancy study. CDR3s include the opening cysteine and the closing phenylalanine or tryptophan. Each record gives: V gene, D gene, clone size, J gene, CDR3 protein, CDR3 DNA. A D gene is named only where the DNA matches it firmly. Clone size appears in some rows only: once, few, many, or a class for an expanded clone.

V: TRBV5-6; D: -; size: -; J: TRBJ2-7; CDR3: CASSLGSSYEQYF; DNA: TGTGCCAGCAGCTTAGGGAGTTCCTACGAGCAGTACTTC
V: TRBV5-1; D: -; size: -; J: TRBJ2-7; CDR3: CASSLSTTAIRSYEQYF; DNA: TGCGCCAGCAGCTTGTCAACGACAGCGATCAGATCCTACGAGCAGTACTTC
V: TRBV7-9; D: -; size: -; J: TRBJ1-6; CDR3: CASSLGQWDSPLHF; DNA: TGTGCCAGCAGCTTAGGACAGTGGGATTCACCCCTCCACTTT
V: TRBV5-4; D: -; size: -; J: TRBJ1-2; CDR3: CASSLGHFSYGYTF; DNA: TGTGCCAGCAGCTTGGGACACTTCTCCTATGGCTACACCTTC
V: TRBV7-2; D: -; size: -; J: TRBJ1-1; CDR3: CASSFVRDTEAFF; DNA: TGTGCCAGCAGCTTCGTCAGGGATACTGAAGCTTTCTTT
V: TRBV18; D: -; size: once; J: TRBJ1-2; CDR3: CASSPGFHAGAGYGYTF; DNA: TGTGCCAGCTCACCGGGGTTTCATGCAGGGGCAGGCTATGGCTACACCTTC
V: TRBV5-6; D: -; size: -; J: TRBJ1-4; CDR3: CASTLVGLPEKLFF; DNA: TGTGCCAGCACCTTGGTGGGACTACCTGAAAAACTGTTTTTT
V: TRBV5-4; D: TRBD1; size: few; J: TRBJ1-1; CDR3: CASSLGQTGAFF; DNA: TGTGCCAGCAGCCTAGGACAGACAGGGGCTTTCTTT
V: TRBV7-9; D: TRBD2; size: -; J: TRBJ2-3; CDR3: CASGGLAGTSTDTQYF; DNA: TGTGCCAGCGGCGGACTAGCGGGGACTAGCACAGATACGCAGTATTTT
V: TRBV6-6; D: TRBD2; size: -; J: TRBJ2-7; CDR3: CASSYSRGKISYEQYF; DNA: TGTGCCAGCAGTTACTCGCGGGGGAAGATATCCTACGAGCAGTACTTC
V: TRBV12-5; D: TRBD2; size: -; J: TRBJ2-3; CDR3: CASDPGLAGSDTDTQYF; DNA: TGTGCTAGCGACCCGGGACTAGCGGGTTCTGACACAGATACGCAGTATTTT
V: TRBV7-9; D: -; size: once; J: TRBJ2-2; CDR3: CASSSPFGAGELFF; DNA: TGTGCCAGCAGTTCGCCCTTCGGGGCCGGGGAGCTGTTTTTT
V: TRBV5-6; D: TRBD2; size: -; J: TRBJ2-1; CDR3: CASSLDGGIWIF; DNA: TGTGCCAGCAGCTTGGACGGGGGGATCTGGATCTTC
V: TRBV19; D: -; size: medium-sized; J: TRBJ1-3; CDR3: CASSIDLQGPGNTIYF; DNA: TGTGCCAGTAGTATAGATCTGCAGGGCCCTGGAAACACCATATATTTT
V: TRBV15; D: -; size: -; J: TRBJ1-3; CDR3: CATSSSGNTIYF; DNA: TGTGCCACCTCTAGTTCTGGAAACACCATATATTTT
V: TRBV15; D: -; size: -; J: TRBJ1-5; CDR3: CATSREGSGATSNQPQHF; DNA: TGTGCCACCAGCAGAGAGGGGTCAGGGGCGACTAGCAATCAGCCCCAGCATTTT
V: TRBV10-3; D: TRBD1; size: -; J: TRBJ2-2; CDR3: CAISPPTGGKNTGELFF; DNA: TGTGCCATCTCCCCACCGACAGGGGGAAAGAACACCGGGGAGCTGTTTTTT
V: TRBV27; D: -; size: -; J: TRBJ2-3; CDR3: CASSLPPRGGSTDTQYF; DNA: TGTGCCAGCAGTCTCCCCCCTAGGGGCGGAAGCACAGATACGCAGTATTTT
V: TRBV19; D: TRBD1; size: -; J: TRBJ1-1; CDR3: CASSKGTGGGNTEAFF; DNA: TGTGCCAGTAGTAAAGGGACAGGGGGCGGGAACACTGAAGCTTTCTTT
V: TRBV7-6; D: -; size: few; J: TRBJ2-2; CDR3: CASSPSQAMNTGELFF; DNA: TGTGCCAGCAGCCCTTCGCAGGCAATGAACACCGGGGAGCTGTTTTTT
V: TRBV20-1; D: -; size: few; J: TRBJ1-4; CDR3: CSARGEKLFF; DNA: TGCAGTGCCCGGGGGGAAAAACTGTTTTTT
V: TRBV11-2; D: TRBD1; size: -; J: TRBJ2-7; CDR3: CASSGRDSSFYEQYF; DNA: TGTGCCAGCAGCGGCCGGGACAGTAGTTTCTACGAGCAGTACTTC
V: TRBV5-1; D: TRBD2; size: -; J: TRBJ2-3; CDR3: CASSLELAGGADTQYF; DNA: TGCGCCAGCAGCTTGGAGTTAGCGGGAGGAGCAGATACGCAGTATTTT
V: TRBV5-4; D: -; size: few; J: TRBJ2-7; CDR3: CASSSPPGEGGEQYF; DNA: TGTGCCAGCAGCTCACCTCCAGGGGAGGGAGGCGAGCAGTACTTC
V: TRBV4-3; D: -; size: -; J: TRBJ2-2; CDR3: CASSQDFAGTGELFF; DNA: TGCGCCAGCAGCCAAGATTTCGCGGGCACCGGGGAGCTGTTTTTT
V: TRBV7-9; D: -; size: -; J: TRBJ2-7; CDR3: CASVGTGETYEQYF; DNA: TGTGCCAGCGTCGGGACGGGGGAGACCTACGAGCAGTACTTC
V: TRBV5-6; D: -; size: -; J: TRBJ1-1; CDR3: CASSLGPRAIF; DNA: TGTGCCAGCAGCTTGGGCCCACGAGCAATCTTT
V: TRBV5-6; D: TRBD1; size: -; J: TRBJ1-2; CDR3: CASSLDRGPHGYTF; DNA: TGTGCCAGCAGCTTGGACAGGGGACCCCATGGCTACACCTTC
V: TRBV18; D: -; size: -; J: TRBJ2-5; CDR3: CASSPKETQYF; DNA: TGTGCCAGCTCCCCCAAAGAGACCCAGTACTTC
V: TRBV6-4; D: -; size: -; J: TRBJ2-1; CDR3: CASSDPWAPNNEQFF; DNA: TGTGCCAGCAGTGACCCTTGGGCCCCCAACAATGAGCAGTTCTTC
V: TRBV4-3; D: -; size: -; J: TRBJ2-1; CDR3: CASSQDDYTSYNEQFF; DNA: TGCGCCAGCAGCCAAGATGACTATACCTCCTACAATGAGCAGTTCTTC
V: TRBV29-1; D: TRBD1; size: -; J: TRBJ2-1; CDR3: CSARDRGRAAYNEQFF; DNA: TGCAGCGCCCGGGACAGGGGACGGGCGGCCTACAATGAGCAGTTCTTC
V: TRBV27; D: -; size: -; J: TRBJ2-7; CDR3: CASSLAGPSYEQYF; DNA: TGTGCCAGCAGTTTAGCCGGTCCCTCCTACGAGCAGTACTTC
V: TRBV6-6; D: TRBD2; size: -; J: TRBJ2-5; CDR3: CASRPPTSGGETQYF; DNA: TGTGCCAGCAGGCCTCCGACTAGCGGGGGAGAGACCCAGTACTTC
V: TRBV11-1; D: TRBD2; size: -; J: TRBJ2-5; CDR3: CASIPGTSGKVGETQYF; DNA: TGTGCCAGCATCCCAGGGACTAGCGGGAAGGTGGGAGAGACCCAGTACTTC
V: TRBV7-2; D: TRBD1; size: -; J: TRBJ1-5; CDR3: CASSQTGGNQPQHF; DNA: TGTGCCAGCAGCCAGACAGGGGGGAATCAGCCCCAGCATTTT
V: TRBV5-1; D: TRBD1; size: -; J: TRBJ1-1; CDR3: CASRGDRPDTEAFF; DNA: TGCGCCAGCCGGGGGGACAGGCCGGACACTGAAGCTTTCTTT
V: TRBV11-2; D: -; size: -; J: TRBJ1-4; CDR3: CASSPFGQINEKLFF; DNA: TGTGCCAGCAGCCCTTTTGGACAGATTAATGAAAAACTGTTTTTT
V: TRBV11-1; D: -; size: -; J: TRBJ2-2; CDR3: CASSLVSAGELFF; DNA: TGTGCCAGCAGCTTAGTGTCCGCCGGGGAGCTGTTTTTT
V: TRBV7-2; D: TRBD2; size: -; J: TRBJ2-1; CDR3: CASSLGPSGISYNEQFF; DNA: TGTGCCAGCAGCTTAGGTCCTAGCGGGATCTCCTACAATGAGCAGTTCTTC
V: TRBV28; D: -; size: once; J: TRBJ1-1; CDR3: CASREITTEAFF; DNA: TGTGCCAGCAGAGAGATCACCACTGAAGCTTTCTTT
V: TRBV28; D: -; size: -; J: TRBJ1-2; CDR3: CASRPPGALYGYTF; DNA: TGTGCCAGCAGACCCCCGGGAGCATTATATGGCTACACCTTC
V: TRBV19; D: -; size: once; J: TRBJ1-5; CDR3: CASSTLGDGNQPQHF; DNA: TGTGCCAGTAGTACCCTCGGGGATGGGAATCAGCCCCAGCATTTT